This T cell receptor beta chain was recorded in a study of cytotoxic CD8 clonotypes in ibrutinib-treated CLL. The overall study: For this cohort, patients were about a dozen relapsed/refractory and 15 treatment-naive, while some 18 were IGHV unmutated.

Repertoires were generated with immunoSEQ multiplex PCR, while TCRdb's copy carries only in-frame clones and drops some. The sample has about 39,000 clones, about 65% seen once. Study-level points and caveats: Researchers report that baseline clonality outpaced age-matched healthy donors and tracked circulating CD8+ T-cell counts.

Germline V gene data show CDR1 as LNHDA and CDR2 as SQIVND (reference sequence). There are 15 residues in the CDR3. V trimming: 4 bases; J trimming: 4 bases; junction bases outside the gene matches: 4. Note on this clone: Its antigen is currently unknown.

The V gene is TRBV19, the J gene TRBJ1-2; 12 bases fit TRBD1. The receptor's source is a human donor with chronic lymphocytic leukemia. This material consisted of PBMCs, taken at disease progression, from a patient treated with ibrutinib. Here the CDR3 DNA reads TGTGCCAGTAGTACCGGGACAGGGGGCGGCTATGGCTACACCTTC. Translated: CASSTGTGGGYGYTF.